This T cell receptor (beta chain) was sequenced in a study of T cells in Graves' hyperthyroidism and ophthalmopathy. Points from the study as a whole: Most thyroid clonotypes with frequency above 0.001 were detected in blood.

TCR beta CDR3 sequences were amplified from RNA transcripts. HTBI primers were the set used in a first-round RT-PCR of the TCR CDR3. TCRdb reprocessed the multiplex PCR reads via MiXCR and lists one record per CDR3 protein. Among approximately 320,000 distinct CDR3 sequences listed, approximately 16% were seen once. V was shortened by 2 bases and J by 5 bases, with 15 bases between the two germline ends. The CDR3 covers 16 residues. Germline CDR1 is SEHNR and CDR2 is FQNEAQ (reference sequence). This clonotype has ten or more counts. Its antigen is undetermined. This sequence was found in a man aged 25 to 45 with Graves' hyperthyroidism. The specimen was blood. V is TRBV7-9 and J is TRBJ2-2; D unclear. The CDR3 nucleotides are TGTGCCAGCAGCTTACCCAGGCCCAGAAAGACCGGGGAGCTGTTTTTT. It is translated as CASSLPRPRKTGELFF.